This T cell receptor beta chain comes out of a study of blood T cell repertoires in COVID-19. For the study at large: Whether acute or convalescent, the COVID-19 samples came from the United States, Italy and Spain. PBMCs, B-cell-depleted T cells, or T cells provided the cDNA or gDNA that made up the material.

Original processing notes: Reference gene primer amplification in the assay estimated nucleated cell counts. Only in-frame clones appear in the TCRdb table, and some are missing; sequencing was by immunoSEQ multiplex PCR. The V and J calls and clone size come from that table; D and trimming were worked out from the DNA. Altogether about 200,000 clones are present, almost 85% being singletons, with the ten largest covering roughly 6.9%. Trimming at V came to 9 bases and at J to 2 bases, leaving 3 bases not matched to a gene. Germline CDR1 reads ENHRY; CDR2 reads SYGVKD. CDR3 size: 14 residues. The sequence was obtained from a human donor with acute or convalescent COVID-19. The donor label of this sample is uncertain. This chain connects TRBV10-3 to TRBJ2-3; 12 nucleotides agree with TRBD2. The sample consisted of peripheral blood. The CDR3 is CAIGLAGFTDTQYF. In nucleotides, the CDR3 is TGTGCCATAGGACTAGCGGGGTTCACAGATACGCAGTATTTT.